This TCR beta chain was observed in a study of T-cell memory formation after mild COVID-19 (dated by TCRdb to about 2021). For the wider study: TCR sequence clusters from the two donors were found to be largely donor specific. T-cell clones expanding and contracting after mild COVID-19 in a couple of donors were tracked by longitudinal TCRalpha and TCRbeta repertoire sequencing. The cohort was made up of two young adult volunteers, one female and one male, who were previously healthy. Overall results and qualifications from the work: Some responding clones were detected in pre-infection memory, suggesting pre-existing cross-reactive memory T cells joined the SARS-CoV-2 response. Only two mild cases were covered in the study, and larger cohorts including severe cases with pre-infection samples were considered necessary. Contracting CD4+ clones appeared mostly in the CM and EM memory subsets, whereas CD8+ clones were enriched in EMRA. Clones that contracted from day 15 to 85 showed balanced CD4/CD8 phenotypes, whereas a second wave of clones that expanded from day 15 to 37 leaned towards CD4+. SARS-CoV-2 specificity was not confirmed for the second-wave clones peaking on day 37.

Ficoll-Paque density gradient centrifugation was used to isolate PBMCs. Reads for this sample came from an Illumina NovaSeq 6000. Using 5'RACE with constant-segment primers, TCRalpha and TCRbeta cDNA libraries were constructed, with sample barcodes and unique molecular identifiers added in the process. Trizol reagent was used to extract RNA from every sample. Amplification of the libraries took two PCR steps, and the second step added a second sample barcode plus Illumina TruSeq adapters. Sequencing of the libraries was done on an Illumina NovaSeq, producing 2 x 150 bp paired-end reads. The authors' pipeline ran thus. Reads were demultiplexed and collapsed into UMI-guided consensus sequences with migec v1.2.7. Using mixcr v2.1.11, UMI consensuses were aligned to TRA and TRB V and J templates and then assembled into clonotypes. A clonotype was counted as expanded or contracted only when both edgeR and NoisET called the clonotype significant, with the noise models trained on biological replicates. For edgeR calls, the cutoffs were a false discovery rate-adjusted p below 0.01 and a log2 fold-change threshold of 1. As an exploratory analysis of dynamics, max-normalized trajectories of the 1000 most abundant clonotypes were examined by PCA with hierarchical clustering. Separately sequenced CD4+ and CD8+ repertoires were used to assign a CD4 or CD8 phenotype to each responding clone. The public reads were run again by TCRdb, first through fastp at Q25 and then through MiXCR, and only productive beta chains were kept. A single entry per CDR3 protein holds the most common genes and DNA from its merged rows. TCRdb, not the authors, supplied the V and J calls. The sample has approximately 290,000 distinct CDR3 sequences on record, less than 20% of them singletons. 22% of the sample is held by the ten biggest clonotypes.

Note on this clonotype: Its antigen is currently not known. The input lacks base qualities; no much larger clone sits a single base away.

The junction shows trimming of 11 bases on V and 5 bases on J, and the gene matches do not reach 5 bases of it. As encoded in the germline V gene, CDR1 is ENHRY while CDR2 is SYGVKD. There are 12 amino acids in the CDR3, from cysteine to phenylalanine inclusive. CDR3 DNA only is kept here, 36 bases in frame from base 1. Specimen: PBMCs or a T cell subset sorted from them (not recorded which). This clonotype was obtained from a man aged 18-30 years who had mild COVID-19 (a few samples of this study predate the infection). The sample titles of this study are shuffled in the database, so cell type and time point are left out; the donor was told from shared clones. The chain is encoded by TRBV10-3 joined to TRBJ2-5; TRBD1 fits 10 bases in the junction. CDR3 reads: CAVGQGWETQYF. The nucleotides are TGTGCCGTGGGACAGGGGTGGGAGACCCAGTACTTC.